The 5 T cell receptor beta chains reported below all come from one sample, sequenced in a study of T cells expressing NK-cell markers. After re-calling the 5' RACE reads, TCRdb lists one entry per CDR3 protein, DNA absent. Its table lists approximately 420,000 distinct CDR3 sequences. Material: blood T cells: a sorted CD56 or NKG2C T cell subset, CD4+ or CD8+ T cells, or bulk PBMC T cells (not recorded which). All receptors derive from a woman aged 50 to 65 in good health.

CDR3 residues: CSARETNYGYTF. This chain connects TRBV29-1 to TRBJ1-2; TCRdb outputs TRBD1, but without DNA this stays unchecked. Looked up from germline, CDR1 is SQVTM and CDR2 is ANQGSEA. This CDR3 is built from 12 residues.

This rearrangement joins TRBV27 to TRBJ2-1; TCRdb's D call of TRBD1 is untestable without DNA. The germline V gene has CDR1 MNHEY and CDR2 SMNVEV (reference sequence). The CDR3 spans 16 residues. The CDR3: CASSSPGTGVYNEQFF.

The chain has TRBV5-1 and TRBJ2-1; the TCRdb D gene call, TRBD2, has no DNA to confirm it. Looked up from germline, CDR1 is SGHRS and CDR2 is YFSETQ. This CDR3 region has 15 residues. CDR3 sequence: CASSLLSSGYNEQFF.

The V call is TRBV24-1, the J call TRBJ2-1; there is no DNA to check the TCRdb D call of TRBD2. The V gene's germline CDR1 is KGHDR and CDR2 SFDVKD. The CDR3 totals 15 residues. CDR3 protein: CATSGSGRALNEQFF.

This chain uses TRBV6-5 with TRBJ1-5; TCRdb outputs TRBD1, but without DNA this stays unchecked. The germline V gene encodes CDR1 MNHEY and CDR2 SVGAGI. The CDR3 length is 16 residues. CDR3 amino acids: CASRPQGALSNQPQHF.